This T cell receptor beta chain emerged from a study of CD8+CD57+ T cells in acquired aplastic anemia. Across the study: When averaged, DNA from sorted CD4+ and CD8+ cells came to approximately 3 ug.

CDR3 and TCR beta VDJ profiling relied on a genomic DNA template. TCRdb passed the reads through MiXCR, listing each CDR3 protein once. The profile shows some 44,000 distinct CDR3 sequences, about 70% of them singletons. Many counts were recorded for this clonotype. The CDR3 extends over 14 amino acids. Looked up from germline, CDR1 is SEHNR and CDR2 is FQNEAQ (reference sequence). V was pared by 4 bases and J by 4 bases, with 6 bases of the junction left unmatched. The chain is built from TRBV7-9 and TRBJ2-7, with 8 bases that match TRBD2. Material for sequencing was sorted CD4+, CD8+, or CD8+CD57+ T cells (not recorded which) from PBMCs. The sequence derives from a human donor in good health, serving as a control. CDR3: CASSWDGGDYEQYF. The CDR3 bases are TGTGCCAGCAGCTGGGACGGGGGGGATTACGAGCAGTACTTC.